The clone carrying this T cell receptor (beta chain) was picked up many times. The sample comes from a study of early T cells in non-severe SARS-CoV-2 infection. Germline CDR1 reads SEHNR; CDR2 reads FQNEAQ (reference sequence). V was cut by 2 bases and J by 7 bases, with 7 bases left in between. The CDR3 has 12 residues. TCRdb processed the 5' RACE reads anew with MiXCR; each CDR3 protein has one entry. The sample has 20,000 to 25,000 distinct CDR3 sequences, more than 3.5% seen once; the top ten hold about 7.8%. The sequence derives from an adult who was a healthcare worker with PCR-confirmed SARS-CoV-2 infection or an uninfected control (not recorded which). The sequencing input was whole blood. The chain carries TRBV7-9 and TRBJ2-3; no definite D call. This chain's CDR3 is CASSLTENTQYF. CDR3 in DNA: TGTGCCAGCAGCTTAACAGAGAATACGCAGTATTTT.